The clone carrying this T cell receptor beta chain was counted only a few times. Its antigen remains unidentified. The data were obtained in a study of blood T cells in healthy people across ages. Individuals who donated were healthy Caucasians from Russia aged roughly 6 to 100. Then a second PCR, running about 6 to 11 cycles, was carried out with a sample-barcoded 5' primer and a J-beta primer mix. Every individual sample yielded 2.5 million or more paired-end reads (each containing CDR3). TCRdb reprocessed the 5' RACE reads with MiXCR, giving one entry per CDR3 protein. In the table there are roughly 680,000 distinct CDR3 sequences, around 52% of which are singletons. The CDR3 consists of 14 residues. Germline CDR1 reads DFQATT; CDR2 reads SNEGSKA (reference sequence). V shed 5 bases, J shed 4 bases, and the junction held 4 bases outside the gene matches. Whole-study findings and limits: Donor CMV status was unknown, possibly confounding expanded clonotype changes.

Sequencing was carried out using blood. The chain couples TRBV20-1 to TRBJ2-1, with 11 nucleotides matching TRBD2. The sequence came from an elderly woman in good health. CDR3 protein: CSAGTSGLYNEQFF. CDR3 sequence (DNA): TGCAGTGCTGGGACTAGCGGCCTATACAATGAGCAGTTCTTC.